Below are 19 T cell receptor beta chains sequenced from a single sample in a study of blood T cell repertoires in COVID-19. The data were produced by immunoSEQ multiplex PCR, yet TCRdb's version contains in-frame clones alone and is incomplete. This sample has more than 75,000 clones, with 75% to 85% found just once. Sequenced material: peripheral blood. These receptor sequences come from a man aged 55 to 70 with acute or convalescent COVID-19.

The rearrangement joins TRBV24-1 to TRBJ1-1, with TRBD1 matching over 11 bases. The germline CDR1 and CDR2 sequences are KGHDR and SFDVKD. CDR3 length: 15 amino acids. The V and J ends lost 3 bases and 4 bases, in that order; junction bases with no gene match: 3. CDR3 nucleotides: TGTGCCACCAGTGATACCGGGACAGGGGGCACTGAAGCTTTCTTT. Translation gives CATSDTGTGGTEAFF.

V gene TRBV13 combines with J gene TRBJ2-1; 8 bases align to TRBD2. The CDR3 sequence is 15 residues long. J was trimmed by 4 bases and V by 4 bases; bases with no gene match: 6. CDR1 is PRHDT, CDR2 FYEKMQ, per germline (reference sequence). CDR3 loop: CASSSQIAGYNEQFF. The CDR3 coding sequence is TGTGCCAGCAGCTCACAAATAGCGGGGTACAATGAGCAGTTCTTC.

The chain combines TRBV7-2 with TRBJ2-7, with 7 bases aligning to TRBD2. The CDR3 is 13 residues long. J lost 2 bases, V lost 5 bases, and 3 bases had no gene match. Germline V gene lookup returns CDR1 SGHTA and CDR2 FQGNSA. CDR3 loop: CASSLGLAYEQYF. CDR3 nucleotide sequence: TGTGCCAGCAGCCTTGGACTAGCCTACGAGCAGTACTTC.

V and J are TRBV7-6 and TRBJ1-5; TRBD1 agrees at 9 bases. V was clipped by 4 bases and J by 4 bases; unmatched bases: 11. The CDR3 runs to 17 residues. Germline loops: CDR1 SGHVS, CDR2 FNYEAQ. CDR3 sequence (DNA): TGTGCCAGCAGCTCACAGCCCCGGGACAGGGAAAATCAGCCCCAGCATTTT. Its translation: CASSSQPRDRENQPQHF.

The chain combines TRBV6-5 with TRBJ1-1; 8 nucleotides agree with TRBD1. J was trimmed by 2 bases and V by 9 bases; bases with no gene match: 8. The germline gives CDR1 MNHEY, CDR2 SVGAGI. This CDR3 spans 14 amino acids. The CDR3 DNA follows: TGTGCCAGTAGCGGACAGGGACCAAACACTGAAGCTTTCTTT. Translation gives CASSGQGPNTEAFF.

This clone has only one observation. The same CDR3 arises from other DNA sequences in this sample as well. The rearrangement links TRBV12-3 or TRBV12-4 to TRBJ1-1, with 7 bases fitting TRBD1. J lost 1 base, V lost 4 bases, and 0 bases had no gene match. There are 13 residues in the CDR3. The CDR3 sequence: CASSYRGNTEAFF. The DNA of the CDR3 is TGTGCCAGCAGTTACAGGGGGAACACTGAAGCTTTCTTT.

The chain links TRBV28 to TRBJ1-6; D perhaps matches TRBD1 (6 bases). Germline V CDR1 and CDR2: MDHEN, SYDVKM. The CDR3 totals 16 residues. V dropped 2 bases and J dropped 9 bases, with 17 bases sitting between them. CDR3 sequence: CASSLRGPRGASPLHF. CDR3 nucleotide sequence: TGTGCCAGCAGTTTAAGGGGTCCCCGGGGGGCTTCACCCCTCCACTTT.

This clone showed up just a few times. This rearrangement joins TRBV7-2 to TRBJ1-4, with 7 bases that match TRBD1. CDR1 and CDR2 from the germline V gene are SGHTA and FQGNSA. The CDR3 contains 16 residues. V lost 1 base and J lost 8; bases outside the gene matches: 10. Here the CDR3 reads CASSLGRGLDGEKLFF. CDR3 coding DNA: TGTGCCAGCAGCTTAGGAAGGGGGCTCGATGGAGAAAAACTGTTTTTT.

The J gene is TRBJ1-2, the V gene TRBV20-1, with D tentatively TRBD1 (6 bases). The CDR3 runs to 10 residues. Germline loops: CDR1 DFQATT, CDR2 SNEGSKA (reference sequence). V was clipped by 5 bases and J by 8 bases, with 9 bases between them. Here the CDR3 reads CSASGVGYTF. Here the CDR3 DNA reads TGCAGTGCTTCAGGGGTCGGCTACACCTTC.

J is TRBJ1-1 and V is TRBV6-5, with D hard to call. CDR1 is MNHEY and CDR2 is SVGAGI in the germline V gene. Between the trimmed V and J ends, which lost 10 bases and 1 base, there was a span of 13 bases. CDR3 length: 13 amino acids. DNA for the CDR3: TGTGCCACCCGTACCAGAACGAACACTGAAGCTTTCTTT. Translated: CATRTRTNTEAFF.

V and J are TRBV2 and TRBJ2-5, with TRBD1 as a possible D gene (6 bases). The V and J ends lost 4 bases and 0 bases respectively, with 9 bases between them. The CDR3 sequence is 14 residues long. The germline V gene has CDR1 SNHLY and CDR2 FYNNEI. As DNA, the CDR3 is TGTGCCAGCAGTGTTGACAGGAACCAAGAGACCCAGTACTTC. This codes for CASSVDRNQETQYF.

This clone was seen a handful of times. The gene calls are TRBV5-5 and TRBJ1-6, with TRBD1 matching over 11 bases. The CDR3 sequence is 15 residues long. V gave up 2 bases and J gave up 8 bases; unmatched junction bases: 3. Germline CDR1 reads SGHKS; CDR2 reads YYEKEE (reference sequence). CDR3 sequence (DNA): TGTGCCAGCAGCTTCAGGGACAGGGGGGATTCACCCCTCCACTTT. It is translated as CASSFRDRGDSPLHF.

V is TRBV3-1 (or the pseudogene TRBV3-2) and J is TRBJ1-1; TRBD1 matches at 9 bases. Trimming removed 1 base from V and 2 bases from J; junction bases left unmatched: 8. The CDR3 spans 17 residues. The germline V gene encodes CDR1 LGHDT and CDR2 YNNKEL (reference sequence). The CDR3: CASSQVDRGNRNTEAFF. The CDR3 coding sequence is TGTGCCAGCAGCCAAGTTGACAGGGGGAATCGAAACACTGAAGCTTTCTTT.

V is TRBV5-4 and J is TRBJ1-5; 11 bases align to TRBD1. CDR3 size: 14 residues. With V trimmed by 4 bases and J by 6 bases, 3 bases remained unmatched. Germline CDR1 is SGHNT and CDR2 is YYREEE (reference sequence). CDR3 residues: CASSPGQGVQPQHF. DNA for the CDR3: TGTGCCAGCAGCCCGGGACAGGGGGTTCAGCCCCAGCATTTT.

The chain couples TRBV5-4 to TRBJ2-3; D perhaps matches TRBD2 (5 bases). The CDR3 consists of 14 residues. Germline values: CDR1 SGHNT, CDR2 YYREEE (reference sequence). The V end was cut by 2 bases, the J end by 8 bases, with 15 bases between. CDR3 protein: CASSFREAVLTQYF. The DNA for the CDR3 is TGTGCCAGCAGCTTCCGGGAAGCGGTACTTACGCAGTATTTT. Complete variable domain (other parts from reference TRBV5-4 and TRBJ2-3): ETGVTQSPTHLIKTRGQQVTLRCSSQSGHNTVSWYQQALGQGPQFIFQYYREEENGRGNFPPRFSGLQFPNYSSELNVNALELDDSALYLCASSFREAVLTQYFGPGTRLTVL.

The chain combines TRBV5-6 with TRBJ2-1, with 8 bases lining up with TRBD1. The V segment lost 2 bases and the J segment 7 bases; nucleotides outside the gene matches: 8. CDR1 is SGHDT, CDR2 YYEEEE, per germline. The CDR3 totals 15 residues. The CDR3 DNA reads TGTGCCAGCAGCTTTTGGCAGGGGGCCGATAATGAGCAGTTCTTC. It yields the protein CASSFWQGADNEQFF.

Details on this clone: Sequence at one end of the junction differs from germline and may be a read error. V and J are TRBV7-7 and TRBJ2-5, with 8 bases lining up with TRBD2. Germline V gives CDR1 SSHAT, CDR2 FNYEAQ (reference sequence). CDR3 length: 16 amino acids. The CDR3 coding sequence is TGTGCTAGCAGCCGGGGGGGACTCGACATCCAAGAGACCCAGTACTTC. Its translation is CASSRGGLDIQETQYF.

V gene TRBV7-2 combines with J gene TRBJ1-1, with 7 bases identical to TRBD1. The CDR3 is made up of 16 amino acids. V lost 7 bases and J lost 0; bases outside the gene matches: 11. Looked up from germline, CDR1 is SGHTA and CDR2 is FQGNSA. The CDR3 DNA sequence: TGTGCCAGCATCCCAAGGGGGCGGACCATGAACACTGAAGCTTTCTTT. This sequence encodes CASIPRGRTMNTEAFF.

This clone was seen a few times. The CDR3 sequence is CASSLDSYYGYTF. Here the CDR3 DNA reads TGTGCCAGCAGCTTAGACTCCTACTATGGCTACACCTTC. The rearrangement links TRBV7-9 to TRBJ1-2; no firm D call. CDR1 is SEHNR, CDR2 FQNEAQ, per germline (reference sequence). V lost 1 base and J 3 bases, leaving 6 bases between the germline ends. The CDR3 sequence is 13 residues long.